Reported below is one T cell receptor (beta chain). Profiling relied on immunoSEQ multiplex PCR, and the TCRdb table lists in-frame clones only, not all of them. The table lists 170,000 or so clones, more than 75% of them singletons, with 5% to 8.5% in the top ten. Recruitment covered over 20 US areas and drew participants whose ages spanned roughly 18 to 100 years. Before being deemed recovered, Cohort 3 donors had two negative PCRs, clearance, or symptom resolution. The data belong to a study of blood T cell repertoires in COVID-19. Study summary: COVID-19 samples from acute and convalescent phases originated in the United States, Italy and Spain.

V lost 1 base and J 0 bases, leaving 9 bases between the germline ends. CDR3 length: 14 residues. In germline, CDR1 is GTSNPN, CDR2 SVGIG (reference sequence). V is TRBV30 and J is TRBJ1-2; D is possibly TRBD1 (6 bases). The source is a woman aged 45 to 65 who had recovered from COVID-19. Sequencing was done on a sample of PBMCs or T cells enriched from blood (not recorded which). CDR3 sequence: CAWSGGQTNYGYTF. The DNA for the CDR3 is TGTGCCTGGAGTGGGGGACAAACTAACTATGGCTACACCTTC. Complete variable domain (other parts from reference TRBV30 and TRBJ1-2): SQTIHQWPATLVQPVGSPLSLECTVEGTSNPNLYWYRQAAGRGLQLLFYSVGIGQISSEVPQNLSASRPQDRQFILSSKKLLLSDSGFYLCAWSGGQTNYGYTFGSGTRLTVV.